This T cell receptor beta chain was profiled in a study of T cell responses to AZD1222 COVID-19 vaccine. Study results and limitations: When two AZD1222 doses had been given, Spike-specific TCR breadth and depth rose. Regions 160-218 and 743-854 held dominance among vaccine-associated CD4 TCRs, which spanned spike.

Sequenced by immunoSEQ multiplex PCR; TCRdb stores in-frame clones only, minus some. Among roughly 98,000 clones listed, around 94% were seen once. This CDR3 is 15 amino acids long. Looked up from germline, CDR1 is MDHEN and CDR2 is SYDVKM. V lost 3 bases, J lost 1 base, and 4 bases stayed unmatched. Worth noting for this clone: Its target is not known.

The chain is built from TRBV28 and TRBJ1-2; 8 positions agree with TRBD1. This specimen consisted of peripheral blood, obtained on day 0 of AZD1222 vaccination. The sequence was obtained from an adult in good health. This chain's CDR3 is CASSFGQGFNYGYTF. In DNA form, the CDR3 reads TGTGCCAGCAGTTTCGGACAGGGATTTAACTATGGCTACACCTTC.